Presented here are 21 T cell receptor beta chains from one specimen sequenced in a study of identical twins. A single record per CDR3 protein comes from TCRdb applying MiXCR to the 5' RACE reads. This table has a few hundred thousand distinct CDR3 sequences, approximately 17% appearing once. Specimen: naive T cells sorted from blood. The receptors here all came from a man over 45 in good health.

This clonotype was seen many times. V gene TRBV7-8 combines with J gene TRBJ2-1, with TRBD2 matching over 7 bases. Germline CDR1 and CDR2: SGHVS and FQNEAQ. The CDR3 length is 18 residues. With 5 bases clipped from V and 5 bases from J, the junction kept 18 bases outside the gene matches. CDR3 bases: TGTGCCAGCAGCATACCCCCGCGGGGAGGGCCCTCGAACAATGAGCAGTTCTTC. Translated, it gives CASSIPPRGGPSNNEQFF.

This clonotype appeared a few times. The chain carries TRBV6-5 and TRBJ1-1, with D uncertain. V shed 0 bases and J shed 10 bases, with 12 bases lying between them. Looked up from germline, CDR1 is MNHEY and CDR2 is SVGAGI. CDR3 length: 13 amino acids. The CDR3 DNA is TGTGCCAGCAGTTACTCAGGAGAGCTCGGAGCTTTCTTT. Translating gives CASSYSGELGAFF.

V gene TRBV4-2 combines with J gene TRBJ2-4, with 7 bases lining up with TRBD2. Germline CDR1 reads LGHNA; CDR2 reads YNFKEQ. J lost 1 base, V lost 0 bases, and 0 bases had no gene match. The CDR3 spans 15 residues. The CDR3 DNA sequence: TGTGCCAGCAGCCAAGAGGGGGGGGCCAAAAACATTCAGTACTTC. Translated: CASSQEGGAKNIQYF.

This clonotype has a count of ten or more. This sequence joins TRBV10-3 and TRBJ2-2; 8 bases map to TRBD1. V lost 7 bases, J lost 7 bases, and 8 bases stayed unmatched. CDR3 size: 14 residues. The germline V gene encodes CDR1 ENHRY and CDR2 SYGVKD. The CDR3 is CAIKRTGMDGELFF. The CDR3 DNA reads TGTGCCATCAAAAGGACAGGGATGGACGGGGAGCTGTTTTTT.

This clonotype was picked up a small number of times. The rearrangement joins TRBV20-1 to TRBJ2-2, with TRBD2 identical over 11 bases. V lost 3 bases to trimming and J lost 7 bases; unmatched junction nucleotides: 4. This CDR3 has 14 amino acids. CDR1 and CDR2 from the germline V gene are DFQATT and SNEGSKA (reference sequence). This CDR3 is CSARTSGTSGELFF. CDR3 bases: TGCAGTGCTAGGACTAGCGGGACGAGCGGGGAGCTGTTTTTT.

This clonotype has a handful of counts. The chain couples TRBV19 to TRBJ1-5; no reliable D call. The germline V gene encodes CDR1 LNHDA and CDR2 SQIVND (reference sequence). This CDR3 contains 14 residues. The germline V and J ends were trimmed by 2 bases and 5 bases, with 10 bases remaining between them. In DNA form, the CDR3 reads TGTGCCAGTAGTATACCTCCGGGGTATCAGCCCCAGCATTTT. This translates into CASSIPPGYQPQHF.

The chain joins TRBV29-1 to TRBJ2-2, with a tentative D call TRBD1 (6 bases). The CDR3 covers 16 residues. Trimming left V 6 bases short and J 1 base short, with 18 bases between. Germline V lookup: CDR1 SQVTM, CDR2 ANQGSEA. The DNA for the CDR3 is TGCAGCGTACGACAGCCGGGACAAAGGAACACCGGGGAGCTGTTTTTT. Encoded protein: CSVRQPGQRNTGELFF.

There are a few counts of this clonotype. CDR3 DNA sequence: TGCGCCAGCAGCGCGGGACAGGGTTTTAACGAGCAGTACTTC. Translation: CASSAGQGFNEQYF. J is TRBJ2-7 and V is TRBV5-1; 9 bases map to TRBD1. The trim removed 4 bases at V and 5 bases at J, leaving 7 bases unmatched. This CDR3 is 14 amino acids long. The germline gives CDR1 SGHRS, CDR2 YFSETQ.

The chain combines TRBV7-3 with TRBJ2-1; D ambiguous. Trimming took off 5 bases at V and 8 bases at J, with 16 bases between the two ends. This CDR3 has 14 amino acids. The V gene's germline CDR1 is SGHTA and CDR2 FQGTGA. The CDR3 loop is CASSPTRVSHEQFF. The DNA for the CDR3 is TGTGCCAGCAGCCCTACTCGGGTTAGCCATGAGCAGTTCTTC.

This clonotype has a count of ten or more. The V and J genes are TRBV5-1 and TRBJ2-1, with D possibly matching TRBD1 (5 bases). V was shortened by 0 bases and J by 2 bases, with 9 bases between the two germline ends. This CDR3 is built from 15 residues. Germline loops: CDR1 SGHRS, CDR2 YFSETQ. CDR3 protein: CASSLGGSTYNEQFF. In nucleotides, the CDR3 is TGCGCCAGCAGCTTGGGGGGCTCGACCTACAATGAGCAGTTCTTC.

The genes are TRBV6-6 and TRBJ1-6; no definite D call. Germline loops: CDR1 MNHNY, CDR2 SVGAGI (reference sequence). The germline V and J ends were trimmed by 6 bases and 12 bases, with 15 bases remaining between them. This CDR3 has 13 amino acids. This CDR3 reads CASSSQTVQPLHF. The CDR3 DNA reads as TGTGCCAGCAGCTCCCAGACGGTTCAACCCCTCCACTTT.

The chain uses TRBV7-2 and TRBJ2-3; maybe TRBD2 (5 bases). Germline V gene sequence: CDR1 SGHTA, CDR2 FQGNSA. Trimming took off 6 bases at V and 0 bases at J, with 19 bases between the two ends. The CDR3 is 17 residues long. Here the CDR3 reads CASRKYGGWGSTDTQYF. In DNA, the CDR3 is TGTGCCAGCAGAAAATACGGCGGGTGGGGTAGCACAGATACGCAGTATTTT.

The rearrangement uses TRBV15 and TRBJ1-1, with D unclear. Germline CDR1 LNHNV, CDR2 YYDKDF (reference sequence). With 2 bases removed from V and 4 bases from J, the gap between germline ends came to 8 bases. This CDR3 is built from 13 residues. This CDR3 reads CATSRSEFTEAFF. DNA for the CDR3: TGTGCCACCAGCAGATCGGAGTTCACTGAAGCTTTCTTT.

The chain has TRBV7-9 and TRBJ2-7, with TRBD1 as a possible D gene (6 bases). V lost 1 base, J lost 6 bases, and 16 bases lay in between. The length of the CDR3 is 15 residues. Germline CDR1 is SEHNR and CDR2 is FQNEAQ (reference sequence). CDR3 in DNA: TGTGCCAGCAGCTTAGTGCTGGGGGCAATCGGCGAGCAGTACTTC. This gives the protein CASSLVLGAIGEQYF.

The genes are TRBV6-1 and TRBJ2-7, with D maybe TRBD2 (6 bases). There are 15 residues in the CDR3. Germline values: CDR1 MNHNS, CDR2 SASEGT. Trimming shortened V by 2 bases and J by 0 bases, and 11 bases separated the two germline ends. The chain's CDR3 is CASSEFGGSSYEQYF. The CDR3, as DNA: TGTGCCAGCAGTGAATTTGGAGGGAGCTCCTACGAGCAGTACTTC.

This chain links TRBV5-5 with TRBJ1-3; possibly TRBD1 for D (5 bases). CDR3 length equals 17 residues. Deletions cut 3 bases from V and 2 bases from J, with 18 bases between. Germline CDR1 reads SGHKS; CDR2 reads YYEKEE (reference sequence). CDR3 DNA sequence: TGTGCCAGCAGCTGGACTGTTAGCGGGGGAGCTGGAAACACCATATATTTT. Its translation: CASSWTVSGGAGNTIYF.

This clonotype was seen many times. The chain uses TRBV6-5 and TRBJ2-2, with 8 bases that match TRBD1. The germline V gene has CDR1 MNHEY and CDR2 SVGAGI. The junction had 6 bases not matched to a gene; V was cut back by 6 bases and J by 3 bases. CDR3 length: 15 residues. CDR3 sequence reads: CASSYGQGDTGELFF. CDR3 nucleotides: TGTGCCAGCAGCTACGGACAGGGTGACACCGGGGAGCTGTTTTTT.

This clonotype has more than one count but fewer than ten. The CDR3 loop is CASSLQVAGVRGEQFF. The DNA for the CDR3 is TGTGCCAGCAGTTTACAAGTAGCGGGAGTTCGTGGTGAGCAGTTCTTC. The chain uses TRBV12-3 or TRBV12-4 and TRBJ2-1; TRBD2 matches 9 bases. The CDR3 totals 16 residues. Trimming cost V 2 bases and J 9 bases; bases outside gene matches: 11.

The table lists this clonotype with a few counts. The genes are TRBV6-2 or TRBV6-3 and TRBJ1-2; D is uncertain. The CDR3 runs 12 residues. Germline lookup yields CDR1 MNHEY and CDR2 SVGEGT. Trimming shortened V by 5 bases and J by 7 bases, and 11 bases separated the two germline ends. The CDR3 nucleotides are TGTGCCAGCAGTCCACACCTCCCTGGCTACACCTTC. This translates into CASSPHLPGYTF.

This clonotype occurred many times. V usage is TRBV7-2 and J usage is TRBJ1-6, with 9 positions matching TRBD1. The J segment lost 7 bases and the V segment lost 5 bases, leaving 3 bases of the junction unmatched. Germline CDR1 SGHTA, CDR2 FQGNSA. The length of the CDR3 is 14 residues. The CDR3 nucleotides are TGTGCCAGCAGCCGGGACAGGGAAAATTCACCCCTCCACTTT. This gives the protein CASSRDRENSPLHF.

This clonotype appeared a single time. The chain couples TRBV2 to TRBJ2-3, with 9 bases matching TRBD2. V lost 5 bases and J lost 7; bases outside the gene matches: 4. The CDR3 spans 13 residues. Germline-derived CDR1 and CDR2 are SNHLY and FYNNEI. This CDR3 reads CASSPGLANTQYF. In nucleotides, the CDR3 is TGTGCCAGCAGTCCGGGACTAGCTAATACGCAGTATTTT.